This is a list of T cell receptor beta chains from one sample in a study of CD8+ T cells in alopecia areata. Profiling relied on immunoSEQ multiplex PCR, and the TCRdb table lists in-frame clones only, not all of them. The sample has fewer than 200,000 clones, about 67% seen once; the top ten hold roughly 10%. The sample was CD8+ T cells sorted from blood, taken at week 0. These TCRs come from a human donor with alopecia areata. Each CDR3 is given with its conserved first and last residue. The order of the fields is CDR3 DNA, CDR3 protein, D gene, V gene, clone size, J gene. D genes are given only for firm matches. Not every row has a clone size; where given, it reads once, few, many or a size class.

TGTGCCAGCAGTGACCAGGGGTCGGGACAGGGGATCTACGAGCAGTACTTC,CASSDQGSGQGIYEQYF,TRBD1,TRBV2,NA,TRBJ2-7
TGTGCCTTTCCAACCCAGGGAGGCTACACCTTC,CAFPTQGGYTF,NA,TRBV30,NA,TRBJ1-2
TGTGCCAGCAGCGTAGCTGTGGACAGGGGGTATAATTCACCCCTCCACTTT,CASSVAVDRGYNSPLHF,TRBD1,TRBV9,NA,TRBJ1-6
TGCAGCGCCCCATCGGGAGGGGTGAATGGCTACACCTTC,CSAPSGGVNGYTF,NA,TRBV29-1,few,TRBJ1-2
TGTGCCAGCTCCGGAGGTGAAAAACTGTTTTTT,CASSGGEKLFF,NA,TRBV18,few,TRBJ1-4
TGTGCTAGTGGTTTGGCCAGTAGCTCCTATAATTCACCCCTCCACTTT,CASGLASSSYNSPLHF,NA,TRBV12-5,few,TRBJ1-6
TGTGCCAGCAGTCCATGGGCTAAGGACACTGAAGCTTTCTTT,CASSPWAKDTEAFF,NA,TRBV27,NA,TRBJ1-1
TGTGCCAGCAGCCCCGACACAGATACGCAGTATTTT,CASSPDTDTQYF,NA,TRBV9,NA,TRBJ2-3
TGTGCCAGCAGCGTAGATCTTGGAATGGATCAGCCCCAGCATTTT,CASSVDLGMDQPQHF,NA,TRBV9,few,TRBJ1-5
TGTGCCAGCAGCGCGGGGACAGCCACCGGGGAGCTGTTTTTT,CASSAGTATGELFF,TRBD1,TRBV9,NA,TRBJ2-2
TGTGCCAGCAGCGTAGGGGGGACAGGGGACGAGCAGTACTTC,CASSVGGTGDEQYF,TRBD1,TRBV9,NA,TRBJ2-7
TGTGCCAGCAGCCCAGACAGAAACTATGGCTACACCTTC,CASSPDRNYGYTF,NA,TRBV9,NA,TRBJ1-2
TGTGCCAGCAGCAAAATGGAGCGGGGGGGCGGAGATGAGCAGTTCTTC,CASSKMERGGGDEQFF,NA,TRBV21-1,few,TRBJ2-1
TGTGCCAGCAGCTTAGGGACAGCTGGGGCCAACGTCCTGACTTTC,CASSLGTAGANVLTF,NA,TRBV7-9,NA,TRBJ2-6
TGTGCCACCAGCAGAGACCCGGGACAGGGCGACTCCTATGGCTACACCTTC,CATSRDPGQGDSYGYTF,TRBD1,TRBV15,NA,TRBJ1-2
TGTGCCAGCAGCCTAGGGACAGGGAAGGCATTAGGCTACACCTTC,CASSLGTGKALGYTF,TRBD1,TRBV5-6,NA,TRBJ1-2
TGTGCCAGCAGCTTAGTTAACAGCCCCTACGAGCAGTACTTC,CASSLVNSPYEQYF,NA,TRBV7-9,NA,TRBJ2-7
TGTGCCAGCAGGACAGGGAACGAGCAGTACTTC,CASRTGNEQYF,TRBD1,TRBV2,NA,TRBJ2-7
TGTGCCAGCAGCTCTGTAGGGGGCTACACCTTC,CASSSVGGYTF,NA,TRBV13,NA,TRBJ1-2
TGTGCCTGGAGTGCGACGGCAAATGGCTACACCTTC,CAWSATANGYTF,NA,TRBV30,NA,TRBJ1-2
TGCAGTGCTCTGAGGACAGGGGAGCTGTTTTTT,CSALRTGELFF,NA,TRBV20-1,NA,TRBJ2-2
TGTGCCAGCAGTGAAGGGCAGCCCTACGAGCAGTACTTC,CASSEGQPYEQYF,NA,TRBV6-1,NA,TRBJ2-7
TGCGCCAGCAGCCAAGTTCGGGACGGGGGCTACGAGCAGTACTTT,CASSQVRDGGYEQYF,NA,TRBV4-1,NA,TRBJ2-7
TGTGCCAGCAGTGAGGGAGGATCAGCCTACGAGCAGTACTTC,CASSEGGSAYEQYF,NA,TRBV9,NA,TRBJ2-7
TGTGCCAGCAGCCAAGAGAGGACAGGGCCCGAATCTGGGGCCAACGTCCTGACTTTC,CASSQERTGPESGANVLTF,TRBD1,TRBV4-2,NA,TRBJ2-6
TGCAGCGTTGTGTCAGAGTATGGCTACACCTTC,CSVVSEYGYTF,NA,TRBV29-1,NA,TRBJ1-2
TGTGCCAGCACCGAGACAGGGTTGAACTATGGCTACACCTTC,CASTETGLNYGYTF,TRBD1,TRBV2,NA,TRBJ1-2
TGCGCCAGCAGCCAAGAAGACGAGCAGTACTTC,CASSQEDEQYF,NA,TRBV4-1,NA,TRBJ2-7
TGTGCCAGCAGCACGGGAGATACGCAGTATTTT,CASSTGDTQYF,NA,TRBV27,NA,TRBJ2-3
TGCGCCAGCAGCCCCGGAGTGCGGGGGCTCGCCTACGGCTACACCTTC,CASSPGVRGLAYGYTF,NA,TRBV5-1,NA,TRBJ1-2
TGTGCCTGGAGTATTGGGGCTAGCGGGGCTTCAGATACGCAGTATTTT,CAWSIGASGASDTQYF,TRBD2,TRBV30,NA,TRBJ2-3
TGTGCCAGCAGTGAAACGACAGGGCACAATGAGCAGTTCTTC,CASSETTGHNEQFF,TRBD1,TRBV6-1,once,TRBJ2-1